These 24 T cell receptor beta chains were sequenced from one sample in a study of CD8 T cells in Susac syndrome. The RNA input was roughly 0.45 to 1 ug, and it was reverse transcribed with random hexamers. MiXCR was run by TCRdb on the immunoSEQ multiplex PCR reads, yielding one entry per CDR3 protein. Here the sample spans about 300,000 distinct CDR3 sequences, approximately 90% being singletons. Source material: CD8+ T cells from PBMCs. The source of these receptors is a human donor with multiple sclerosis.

The CDR3: CASSPGGGYNEQFF. CDR3 in DNA: TGTGCCAGCAGCCCAGGCGGGGGGTACAATGAGCAGTTCTTC. The chain recombines TRBV9 with TRBJ2-1, with 8 bases identical to TRBD2. CDR1 is SGDLS, CDR2 YYNGEE, per germline. The ends lost 4 bases at V and 4 bases at J; junction bases unmatched: 4. The CDR3 loop spans 14 amino acids.

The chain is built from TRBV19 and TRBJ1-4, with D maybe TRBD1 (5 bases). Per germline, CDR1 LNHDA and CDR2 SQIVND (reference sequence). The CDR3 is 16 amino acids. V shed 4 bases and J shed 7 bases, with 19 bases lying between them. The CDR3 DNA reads TGTGCCAGTAGTACCCCAGACAGACGGAATTCTGAAAAACTGTTTTTT. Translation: CASSTPDRRNSEKLFF.

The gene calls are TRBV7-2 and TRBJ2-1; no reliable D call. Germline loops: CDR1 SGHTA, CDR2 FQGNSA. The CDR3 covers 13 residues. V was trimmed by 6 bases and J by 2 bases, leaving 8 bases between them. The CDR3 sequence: CASRYPAYNEQFF. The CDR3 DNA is TGTGCCAGCAGATACCCCGCCTACAATGAGCAGTTCTTC.

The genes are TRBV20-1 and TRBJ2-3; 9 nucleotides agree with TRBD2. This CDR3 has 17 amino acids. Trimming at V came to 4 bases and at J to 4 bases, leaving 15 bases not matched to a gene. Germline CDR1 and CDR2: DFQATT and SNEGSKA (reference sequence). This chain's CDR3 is CSAKGPRGGGWADTQYF. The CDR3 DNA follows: TGCAGTGCTAAGGGGCCTCGCGGGGGGGGCTGGGCAGATACGCAGTATTTT.

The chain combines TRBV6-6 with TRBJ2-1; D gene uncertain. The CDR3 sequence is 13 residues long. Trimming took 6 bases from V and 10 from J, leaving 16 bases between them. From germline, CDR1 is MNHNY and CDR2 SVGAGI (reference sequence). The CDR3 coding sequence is TGTGCCAGCAGATCCGACTCGGTCGGAGAGCAGTTCTTC. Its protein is CASRSDSVGEQFF.

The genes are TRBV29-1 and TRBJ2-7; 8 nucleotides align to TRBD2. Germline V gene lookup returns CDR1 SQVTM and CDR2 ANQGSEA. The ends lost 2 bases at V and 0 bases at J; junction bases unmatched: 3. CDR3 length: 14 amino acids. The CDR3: CSVELAGVSYEQYF. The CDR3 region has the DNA TGCAGCGTTGAACTAGCGGGTGTCTCCTACGAGCAGTACTTC.

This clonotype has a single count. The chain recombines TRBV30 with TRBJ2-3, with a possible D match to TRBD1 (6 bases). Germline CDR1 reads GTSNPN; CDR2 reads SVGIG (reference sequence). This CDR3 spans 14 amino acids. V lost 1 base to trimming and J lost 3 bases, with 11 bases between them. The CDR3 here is CAWSAGVATDTQYF. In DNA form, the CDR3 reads TGTGCCTGGAGTGCAGGGGTTGCGACAGATACGCAGTATTTT.

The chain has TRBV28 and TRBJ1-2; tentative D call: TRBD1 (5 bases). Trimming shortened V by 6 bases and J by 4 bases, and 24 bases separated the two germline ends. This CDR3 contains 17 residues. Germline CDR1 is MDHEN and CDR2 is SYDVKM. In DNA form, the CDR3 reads TGTGCCAGCAGCAAAAAGTTACAGGCGGTTGAGCCCTATGGCTACACCTTC. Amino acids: CASSKKLQAVEPYGYTF.

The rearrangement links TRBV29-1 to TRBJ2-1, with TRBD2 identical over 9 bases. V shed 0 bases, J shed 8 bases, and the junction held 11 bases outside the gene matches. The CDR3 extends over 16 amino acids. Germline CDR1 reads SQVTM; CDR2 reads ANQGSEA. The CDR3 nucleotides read TGCAGCGTTGAAGATTCTGGCGCGGGAGGGAGCGATGAGCAGTTCTTC. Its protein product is CSVEDSGAGGSDEQFF.

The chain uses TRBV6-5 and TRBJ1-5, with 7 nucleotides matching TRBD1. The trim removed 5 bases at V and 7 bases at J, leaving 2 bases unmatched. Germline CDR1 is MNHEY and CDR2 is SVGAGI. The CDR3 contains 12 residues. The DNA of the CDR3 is TGTGCCAGCAGTCCAGGGGGACAGCCCCAGCATTTT. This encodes CASSPGGQPQHF.

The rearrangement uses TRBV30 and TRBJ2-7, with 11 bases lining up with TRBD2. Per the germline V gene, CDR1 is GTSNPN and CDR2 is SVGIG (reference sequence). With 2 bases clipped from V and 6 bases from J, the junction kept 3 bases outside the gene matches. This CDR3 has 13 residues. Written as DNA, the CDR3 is TGTGCCTGGAGTACTAGCGGGGGCAGCGAGCAGTACTTC. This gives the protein CAWSTSGGSEQYF.

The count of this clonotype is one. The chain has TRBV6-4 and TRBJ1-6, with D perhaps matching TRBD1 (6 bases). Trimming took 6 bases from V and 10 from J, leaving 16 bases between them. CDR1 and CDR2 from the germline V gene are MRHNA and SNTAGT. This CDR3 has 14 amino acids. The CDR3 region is CASSPQGYGSPLHF. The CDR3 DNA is TGTGCCAGCAGCCCACAGGGTTACGGGTCACCCCTCCACTTT.

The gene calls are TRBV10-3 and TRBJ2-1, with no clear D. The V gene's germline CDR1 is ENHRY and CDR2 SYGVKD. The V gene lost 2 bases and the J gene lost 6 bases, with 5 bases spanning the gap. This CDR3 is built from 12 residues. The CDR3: CAISEPGNEQFF. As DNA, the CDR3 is TGTGCCATCAGTGAGCCAGGCAATGAGCAGTTCTTC.

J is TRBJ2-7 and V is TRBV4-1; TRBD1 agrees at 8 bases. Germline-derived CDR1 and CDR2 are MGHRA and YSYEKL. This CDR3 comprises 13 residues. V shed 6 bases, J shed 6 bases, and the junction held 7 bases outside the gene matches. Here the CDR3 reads CASSPQGASEQYF. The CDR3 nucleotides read TGCGCCAGCAGTCCCCAGGGGGCAAGCGAGCAGTACTTC.

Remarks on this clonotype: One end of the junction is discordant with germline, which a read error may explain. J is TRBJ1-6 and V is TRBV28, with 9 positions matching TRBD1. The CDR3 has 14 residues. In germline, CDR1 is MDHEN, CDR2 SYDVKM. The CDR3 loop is CANSLGTGNSPLHF. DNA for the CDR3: TGTGCCAACAGTTTAGGGACAGGGAATTCACCCCTCCACTTT.

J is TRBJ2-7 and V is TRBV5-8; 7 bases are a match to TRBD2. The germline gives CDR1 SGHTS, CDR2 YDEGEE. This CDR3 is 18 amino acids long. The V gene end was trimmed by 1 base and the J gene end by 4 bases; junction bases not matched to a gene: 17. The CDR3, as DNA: TGTGCCAGCAGCTTGTTTGGGTCTGCGGCGGGAGAATTTTACGAGCAGTACTTC. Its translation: CASSLFGSAAGEFYEQYF.

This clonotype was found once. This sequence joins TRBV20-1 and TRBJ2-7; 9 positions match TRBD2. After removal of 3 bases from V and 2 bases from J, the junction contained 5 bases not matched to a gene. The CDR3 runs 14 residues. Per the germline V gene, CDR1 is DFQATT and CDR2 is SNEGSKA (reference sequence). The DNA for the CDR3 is TGCAGTGCTAGGGGCGGGAGGGGAGCCTACGAGCAGTACTTC. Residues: CSARGGRGAYEQYF.

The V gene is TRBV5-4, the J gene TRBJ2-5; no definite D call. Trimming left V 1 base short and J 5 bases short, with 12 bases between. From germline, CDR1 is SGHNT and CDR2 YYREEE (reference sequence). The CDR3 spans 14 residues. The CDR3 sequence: CASSLPSAQETQYF. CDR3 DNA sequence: TGTGCCAGCAGCTTGCCCAGCGCTCAGGAGACCCAGTACTTC.

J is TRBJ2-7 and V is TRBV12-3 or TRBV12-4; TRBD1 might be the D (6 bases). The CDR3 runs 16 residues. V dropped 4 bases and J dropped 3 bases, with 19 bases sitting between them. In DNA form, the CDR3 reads TGTGCCAGCAGTTCAGGCTACCAGAAAGGGGGCTACGAGCAGTACTTC. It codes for CASSSGYQKGGYEQYF.

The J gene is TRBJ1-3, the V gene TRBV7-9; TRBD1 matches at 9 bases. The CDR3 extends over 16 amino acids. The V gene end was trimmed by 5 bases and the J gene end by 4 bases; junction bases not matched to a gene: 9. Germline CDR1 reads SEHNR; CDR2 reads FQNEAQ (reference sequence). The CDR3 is CASSLLGTGTGNTIYF. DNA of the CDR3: TGTGCCAGCAGCCTTTTGGGGACAGGGACAGGAAACACCATATATTTT.

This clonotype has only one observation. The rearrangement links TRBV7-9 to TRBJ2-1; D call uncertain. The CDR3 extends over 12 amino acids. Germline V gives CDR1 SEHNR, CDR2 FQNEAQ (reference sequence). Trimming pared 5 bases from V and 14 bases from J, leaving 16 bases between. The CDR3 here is CASSPPLGMKFF. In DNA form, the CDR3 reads TGTGCCAGCAGCCCCCCGCTAGGTATGAAGTTCTTC.

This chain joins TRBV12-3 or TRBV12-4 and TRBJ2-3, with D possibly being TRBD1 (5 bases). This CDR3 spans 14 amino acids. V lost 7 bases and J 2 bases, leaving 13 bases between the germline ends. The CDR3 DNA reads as TGTGCCAGCACCCCGACAGCTTTCACAGATACGCAGTATTTT. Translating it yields CASTPTAFTDTQYF.

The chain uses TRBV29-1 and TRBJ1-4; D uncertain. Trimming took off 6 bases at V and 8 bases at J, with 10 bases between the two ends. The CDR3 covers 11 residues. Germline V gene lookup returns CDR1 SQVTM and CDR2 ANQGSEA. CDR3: CSVPRNEKLFF. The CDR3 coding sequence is TGCAGCGTCCCCCGGAACGAAAAACTGTTTTTT.

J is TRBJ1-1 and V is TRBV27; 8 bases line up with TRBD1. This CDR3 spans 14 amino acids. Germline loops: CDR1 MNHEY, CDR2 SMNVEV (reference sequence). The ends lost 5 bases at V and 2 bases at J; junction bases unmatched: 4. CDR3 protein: CASSEDRANTEAFF. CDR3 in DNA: TGTGCCAGCAGTGAGGACAGGGCCAACACTGAAGCTTTCTTT.